The 13 T cell receptor beta chains below all came from one sample that was sequenced in a study of chemoradiotherapy in HPV16-positive cancers. Using immunoSEQ multiplex PCR, the repertoire was profiled, and TCRdb retains in-frame clones only, with some absent. The data contain fewer than 4,500 clones, roughly 71% of them singletons. This specimen was acquired from a patient who underwent chemoradiotherapy. These TCRs come from a human donor with HPV-associated anogenital cancer.

The rearrangement uses TRBV5-5 and TRBJ2-2; D unresolved. Germline assignment: CDR1 SGHKS and CDR2 YYEKEE (reference sequence). The CDR3 has 14 residues. The V end was cut by 4 bases, the J end by 8 bases, with 15 bases between. The CDR3: CASSVISPPGELFF. CDR3 nucleotides: TGTGCCAGCAGCGTCATAAGCCCGCCTGGGGAGCTGTTTTTT.

V is TRBV10-3 and J is TRBJ2-1; D may be TRBD1 (6 bases). CDR3 length: 12 residues. Looked up from germline, CDR1 is ENHRY and CDR2 is SYGVKD. V dropped 6 bases and J dropped 8 bases, with 11 bases sitting between them. CDR3 in DNA: TGTGCCATCAGAAAGGACAGTGATGAGCAGTTCTTC. Encoded protein: CAIRKDSDEQFF.

The chain has TRBV2 and TRBJ2-7, with 8 bases that match TRBD1. Germline lookup yields CDR1 SNHLY and CDR2 FYNNEI. The CDR3 has 14 residues. V was clipped by 2 bases and J by 7 bases; unmatched bases: 7. Here the CDR3 DNA reads TGTGCCAGCAGTGAACGGCAGGGGGCCGGGGAGCAGTACTTC. Protein product: CASSERQGAGEQYF.

CDR3 sequence reads: CASSPESTYGYTF. The CDR3 bases are TGTGCCAGCAGCCCAGAGAGCACCTATGGCTACACCTTC. This chain uses TRBV7-2 with TRBJ1-2, with D uncertain. V was trimmed by 5 bases and J by 4 bases, leaving 11 bases between them. The CDR3 spans 13 residues. Looked up from germline, CDR1 is SGHTA and CDR2 is FQGNSA.

J is TRBJ2-5 and V is TRBV6-5; possible D gene TRBD1, 6 bases. CDR1 is MNHEY, CDR2 SVGAGI, per germline. The CDR3 totals 15 residues. V was shortened by 6 bases and J by 5 bases, with 19 bases between the two germline ends. The CDR3 loop reads CASRSHVGGEETQYF. CDR3 nucleotide sequence: TGTGCCAGCAGGAGCCACGTAGGGGGTGAGGAGACCCAGTACTTC.

This chain joins TRBV27 and TRBJ2-1, with 8 bases aligning to TRBD2. J was trimmed by 8 bases and V by 3 bases; bases with no gene match: 6. The CDR3 loop spans 14 amino acids. Looked up from germline, CDR1 is MNHEY and CDR2 is SMNVEV (reference sequence). The CDR3 nucleotides are TGTGCCAGCAGTTTCGCGGGAGGAGTCTATGAGCAGTTCTTC. It is translated as CASSFAGGVYEQFF.

The chain is built from TRBV11-2 and TRBJ2-7; D uncertain. Looked up from germline, CDR1 is SGHAT and CDR2 is FQNNGV. V lost 3 bases, J lost 2 bases, and 14 bases lay in between. This CDR3 comprises 15 residues. The CDR3 sequence is CASSLGKPTPYEQYF. The CDR3 nucleotides read TGTGCCAGCAGCTTGGGAAAACCGACCCCCTACGAGCAGTACTTC. Based on the CDR3 plus reference TRBV11-2 and TRBJ2-7, the full variable domain is EAGVAQSPRYKIIEKRQSVAFWCNPISGHATLYWYQQILGQGPKLLIQFQNNGVVDDSQLPKDRFSAERLKGVDSTLKIQPAKLEDSAVYLCASSLGKPTPYEQYFGPGTRLTVT.

V is TRBV12-5 and J is TRBJ2-1, with TRBD2 matching 10 bases. The germline gives CDR1 LGHNT, CDR2 FRNRAP. V lost 1 base, J lost 4 bases, and 4 bases stayed unmatched. There are 16 residues in the CDR3. DNA of the CDR3: TGTGCTAGTGGTTTGGGGGCTAGCGGGGGTTACAATGAGCAGTTCTTC. Its protein product is CASGLGASGGYNEQFF.

The genes are TRBV4-3 and TRBJ2-6, with 10 bases that match TRBD2. This CDR3 contains 19 residues. V lost 0 bases to trimming and J lost 0 bases; unmatched junction nucleotides: 5. Looked up from germline, CDR1 is LGHNA and CDR2 is YSLEER. Written as DNA, the CDR3 is TGCGCCAGCAGCCAAGATAGCGGGGGGTCGCGCTCTGGGGCCAACGTCCTGACTTTC. This encodes CASSQDSGGSRSGANVLTF.

The gene calls are TRBV11-3 and TRBJ2-5, with D tentatively TRBD1 (5 bases). The better agreement between TRBJ2-7 and the DNA end casts doubt on the J call. The CDR3 consists of 14 residues. Germline V lookup: CDR1 SGHNT, CDR2 YENEEA. CDR3 nucleotides: TGTGCCAGCAGCGCTGGGGTTACAGGCTACGAGCAGTACTTC. This gives the protein CASSAGVTGYEQYF.

The gene calls are TRBV9 and TRBJ2-5; the match to TRBD2 covers 10 bases. Trimming took 0 bases from V and 4 from J; bases not matched to a gene: 12. The CDR3 length is 18 residues. CDR1 SGDLS and CDR2 YYNGEE come from the germline V gene. CDR3 sequence: CASSVGLAGAPGGETQYF. The DNA for the CDR3 is TGTGCCAGCAGCGTAGGGCTAGCGGGGGCCCCGGGGGGAGAGACCCAGTACTTC.

The chain carries TRBV10-2 and TRBJ2-2; D unresolved. The CDR3 spans 13 residues. Germline loops: CDR1 WSHSY, CDR2 SAAADI. Deletions cut 0 bases from V and 4 bases from J, with 3 bases between. This chain's CDR3 is CASSESGTGELFF. The CDR3, as DNA: TGCGCCAGCAGTGAGTCGGGCACCGGGGAGCTGTTTTTT.

The rearrangement uses TRBV6-6 and TRBJ1-2; 8 nucleotides line up with TRBD1. Germline trimming cut 10 bases from V and 2 bases from J; bases unmatched to any gene: 9. CDR1 MNHNY and CDR2 SVGAGI come from the germline V gene (reference sequence). The CDR3 runs to 14 residues. CDR3 sequence: CAIRDQGANYGYTF. CDR3 sequence (DNA): TGTGCCATCCGGGACCAGGGGGCCAACTATGGCTACACCTTC.